Each of the 3 T cell receptor beta chains below was sequenced from the same sample in a study of control samples from healthy donors and cancer patients (TCRdb year 2020). Libraries were constructed by the immunoSEQ multiplex PCR assay. This is the immuneACCESS table as TCRdb keeps it, with only in-frame sequences that have V and J called. A part of the clones is gone; compared with another copy, unresolved V genes explain less than half, and the rest is unexplained. The sample yields approximately 100,000 clones; roughly 86% were counted once. The ten largest clones represent approximately 2% of the sample. Specimen: blood. The receptor source for this set is a man between 60 and 75 years old in good health.

The rearrangement links TRBV19 to TRBJ1-1; D gene ambiguous. The CDR3 length is 13 residues. CDR1 is LNHDA and CDR2 is SQIVND in the germline V gene (reference sequence). V lost 3 bases to trimming and J lost 0 bases, with 5 bases between them. This CDR3 reads CASSIRMNTEAFF. The CDR3, as DNA: TGTGCCAGTAGTATTAGGATGAACACTGAAGCTTTCTTT.

V and J are TRBV4-1 and TRBJ1-1, with 8 bases identical to TRBD1. Per germline, CDR1 MGHRA and CDR2 YSYEKL. J was trimmed by 5 bases and V by 0 bases; bases with no gene match: 8. The CDR3 totals 16 residues. The DNA of the CDR3 is TGCGCCAGCAGCCAAGATCTTTACAGGGGGGGGACTGAAGCTTTCTTT. Its translation: CASSQDLYRGGTEAFF.

J is TRBJ2-2 and V is TRBV7-6; TRBD2 aligns across 13 bases. The CDR3 extends over 19 amino acids. Germline V lookup: CDR1 SGHVS, CDR2 FNYEAQ. Trimming at V came to 5 bases and at J to 5 bases, leaving 14 bases not matched to a gene. This CDR3 reads CASSPRLAGGQIVTGELFF. The DNA for the CDR3 is TGTGCCAGCAGCCCCCGACTAGCGGGGGGTCAAATCGTTACCGGGGAGCTGTTTTTT. The whole variable domain, remainder taken from reference TRBV7-6 and TRBJ2-2, is GAGVSQSPRYKVTKRGQDVALRCDPISGHVSLYWYRQALGQGPEFLTYFNYEAQQDKSGLPNDRFSAERPEGSISTLTIQRTEQRDSAMYRCASSPRLAGGQIVTGELFFGEGSRLTVL.